The rows below give T cell receptor beta chains drawn from one sample of a study of regulatory T cells in long-lasting Graves disease. TCRdb re-derived calls from the multiplex PCR reads in MiXCR, one entry per CDR3 protein. The table shows 320,000 or so distinct CDR3 sequences, with about 20% occurring only once. Source: peripheral blood mononuclear cells (PBMCs), taken at new diagnosis, from a patient treated with antithyroid drugs. These receptors all stem from a female donor with Graves disease. The CDR3 runs from the conserved cysteine through the conserved F or W. A D gene is named only where the DNA matches it firmly. A clone size is listed for some rows: how often the clone was seen (once, few, many), or a class if it is expanded.

>TRBV11-3|TRBJ2-4|18|once|.
TGTGCCAGCAGCTTAGGGGTCCAGCTCCCGATCGCCAAAAACATTCAGTACTTC
CASSLGVQLPIAKNIQYF
>TRBV5-1|TRBJ2-7|17|.|TRBD2
TGCGCCAGCAGGTACGGACTAGCGGGAGTATTCGGGTCAGAGCAGTACTTC
CASRYGLAGVFGSEQYF
>TRBV12-3/TRBV12-4|TRBJ2-7|12|many|.
TGTGCCAGCAGTTTAGAAGTGTACGAGCAGTACTTC
CASSLEVYEQYF
>TRBV20-1|TRBJ2-7|11|many|.
TGCAGTGCTACCCTAGGGGTCGAGCAGTACTTC
CSATLGVEQYF
>TRBV7-3|TRBJ2-3|14|.|.
TGTGCCAGCAGCTTATTTAGCATCACAGATACGCAGTATTTT
CASSLFSITDTQYF
>TRBV7-9|TRBJ2-1|13|few|.
TGTGCCAGCAGCCCGACTTGGGAGGATGAGCAGTTCTTC
CASSPTWEDEQFF
>TRBV7-9|TRBJ2-3|15|.|TRBD1
TGTGCCAGCAGTGACGACAGGGGCTTGCAAGATACGCAGTATTTT
CASSDDRGLQDTQYF
>TRBV12-3/TRBV12-4|TRBJ2-3|17|.|TRBD2
TGTGCCAGCAGTTGGGTCCCTAGCGGGTCCGAACCCCATACGCAGTATTTT
CASSWVPSGSEPHTQYF
>TRBV11-2|TRBJ1-2|13|many|.
TGTGCCAGCAGCTTAGAGGCCGGCGGGGGCTACACCTTC
CASSLEAGGGYTF
>TRBV14|TRBJ2-1|13|many|.
TGTGCCAGCACCCGTGGCTCCTACAATGAGCAGTTCTTC
CASTRGSYNEQFF
>TRBV7-9|TRBJ1-3|15|many|.
TGTGCCAGCGTGTGGGGGAGTACCTCTGGAAACACCATATATTTT
CASVWGSTSGNTIYF
>TRBV11-2|TRBJ1-2|15|many|.
TGTGCCAGCAGCTTTGAGCTTCGGACCCCAAGGGGCTACACCTTC
CASSFELRTPRGYTF
>TRBV3-1|TRBJ2-1|13|many|.
TGTGCCAGCAGCCCCCCCACTAGCAATGAGCAGTTCTTC
CASSPPTSNEQFF
>TRBV28|TRBJ2-7|15|many|TRBD2
TGTGCCAGCAGCTTAGAGGCGGGGGGGAGCTACGAGCAGTACTTC
CASSLEAGGSYEQYF
>TRBV11-3|TRBJ2-7|12|.|.
TGTGCCAGCAGCAGAATTAGTTACGAGCAGTACTTC
CASSRISYEQYF
>TRBV5-1|TRBJ1-1|14|many|.
TGCGCCAGCAGCCCCATGGCCTTGAACACTGAAGCTTTCTTT
CASSPMALNTEAFF
>TRBV20-1|TRBJ1-6|16|many|TRBD1
TGCAGTGCTAGAGAAACTCGACAGGGGGGCAATTCACCCCTCCACTTT
CSARETRQGGNSPLHF
>TRBV20-1|TRBJ1-4|17|many|.
TGCAGTGCTAGAGACCCTAATCCGGGCTCGTCTAATGAAAAACTGTTTTTT
CSARDPNPGSSNEKLFF
>TRBV2|TRBJ1-5|15|many|TRBD1
TGTGCCAGCAGTGAAGGGGACAGGGATGATCAGCCCCAGCATTTT
CASSEGDRDDQPQHF
>TRBV6-5|TRBJ1-1|14|many|.
TGTGCCAGCAGTTACTCGGACGTGAACACTGAAGCTTTCTTT
CASSYSDVNTEAFF
>TRBV24-1|TRBJ1-2|14|many|TRBD1
TGTGCCACCAGTGAGACGACAGGGAACTATGGCTACACCTTC
CATSETTGNYGYTF
>TRBV2|TRBJ2-7|14|many|TRBD1
TGTGCCAGCAGTGAGTGGGACAGGAGCTACGAGCAGTACTTC
CASSEWDRSYEQYF
>TRBV28|TRBJ2-1|13|many|TRBD2
TGTGCCAGCAGTTTTCGGGGGGACGGTGAGCAGTTCTTC
CASSFRGDGEQFF
>TRBV4-1|TRBJ2-7|15|.|.
TGCGCCAGCAGCCAAGAAGCACAGGGCCCCTACGAGCAGTACTTC
CASSQEAQGPYEQYF
>TRBV13|TRBJ2-7|13|many|.
TGTGCCAGCAGCCAAGAGGCGATGGGGGAGCAGTACTTC
CASSQEAMGEQYF
>TRBV19|TRBJ2-3|15|few|.
TGTGCCAGTAGTCCGGGACGCTGGGGCACAGATACGCAGTATTTT
CASSPGRWGTDTQYF
>TRBV27|TRBJ2-2|14|many|.
TGTGCCAGCAGTGACAGCTACTACACCGGGGAGCTGTTTTTT
CASSDSYYTGELFF
>TRBV29-1|TRBJ2-3|16|many|.
TGCAGCGTTGAACCGATGACAGGGACTTTAGGGGATACGCAGTATTTT
CSVEPMTGTLGDTQYF
>TRBV7-9|TRBJ1-2|14|many|.
TGCGCCAGCAGCATGGACAGTACTAACTATGGCTACACCTTC
CASSMDSTNYGYTF
>TRBV19|TRBJ1-2|14|many|.
TGTGCCAGTAGCTCCAAGGCTAGCATTAGTGGCTACACCTTC
CASSSKASISGYTF
>TRBV13|TRBJ2-5|14|many|TRBD1
TGTGCCAGCAGCAATCGAGACAGGGCCGAGACCCAGTACTTC
CASSNRDRAETQYF